The T cell receptor (beta chain) under discussion was sequenced for a study of Tregs in tolerant kidney transplant recipients. Unstimulated Tregs (CD4+CD25+CD127-) and CD4+CD25- non-Tregs were sorted from PBMCs. Study observations and caveats: Some patients' samples used different primers over time, so nucleotide sequences weren't comparable. Biological reproducibility was not directly addressed in this study. Validation in larger populations is needed because few patients were studied.

As concerns this clone: Its antigen is as yet unknown.

CDR3 length equals 16 residues. Unmatched junction bases numbered 7, after V lost 1 base and J lost 4 bases. The V gene's germline CDR1 is SGDLS and CDR2 YYNGEE. Assay used: immunoSEQ multiplex PCR; TCRdb lists only in-frame clones, some missing. The sample yields under 95,000 clones, approximately 89% seen once. Sequencing was performed on Tregs from blood, taken before the transplant. The TCR sequence derives from a human donor who received a combined kidney and bone marrow transplant. The V and J genes are TRBV9 and TRBJ2-5, with 10 bases aligning to TRBD2. The CDR3 loop is CASSVRQREGGETQYF. The DNA for the CDR3 is TGTGCCAGCAGCGTACGACAGCGGGAGGGGGGAGAGACCCAGTACTTC.